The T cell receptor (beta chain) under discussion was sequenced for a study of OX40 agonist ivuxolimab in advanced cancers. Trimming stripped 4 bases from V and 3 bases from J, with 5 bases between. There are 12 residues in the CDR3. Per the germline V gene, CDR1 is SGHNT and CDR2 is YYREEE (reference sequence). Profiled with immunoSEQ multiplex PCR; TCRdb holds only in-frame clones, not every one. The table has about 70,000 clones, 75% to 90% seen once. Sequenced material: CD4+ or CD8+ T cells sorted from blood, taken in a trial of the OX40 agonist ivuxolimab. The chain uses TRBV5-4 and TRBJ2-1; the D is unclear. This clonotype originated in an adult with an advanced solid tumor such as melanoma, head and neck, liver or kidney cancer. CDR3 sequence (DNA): TGTGCCAGCAGCCAGATCTACAATGAGCAGTTCTTC. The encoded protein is CASSQIYNEQFF. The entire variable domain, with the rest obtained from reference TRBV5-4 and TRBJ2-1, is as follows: ETGVTQSPTHLIKTRGQQVTLRCSSQSGHNTVSWYQQALGQGPQFIFQYYREEENGRGNFPPRFSGLQFPNYSSELNVNALELDDSALYLCASSQIYNEQFFGPGTRLTVL.